This T cell receptor (beta chain) was captured by sequencing in a study of blood T cell repertoires in COVID-19. On the study more broadly: Samples of COVID-19 (acute and convalescent) were obtained from the United States, Italy and Spain. Sources were T cells, B-cell-depleted T cells, or PBMCs; the material itself was cDNA or gDNA.

During active infection, Seattle patients enrolled and were then monitored through disease. Sequenced by immunoSEQ multiplex PCR; TCRdb stores in-frame clones only, minus some. The data show roughly 230,000 clones, with over 75% seen just once and 5% to 6.5% held by the top ten. The origin of this receptor is a man aged 50-59 years with COVID-19, enrolled during active disease. Sequenced sample: peripheral blood.

CDR3 sequence: CASSVSTSGAGVTQYF. Written as DNA, the CDR3 is TGTGCCAGCAGCGTATCCACTAGCGGGGCCGGGGTGACCCAGTACTTC. The chain carries TRBV9 and TRBJ2-5; 10 bases map to TRBD2. V was pared by 1 base and J by 7 bases, with 10 bases of the junction left unmatched. The CDR3 is 16 residues long. Germline V CDR1 and CDR2: SGDLS, YYNGEE.